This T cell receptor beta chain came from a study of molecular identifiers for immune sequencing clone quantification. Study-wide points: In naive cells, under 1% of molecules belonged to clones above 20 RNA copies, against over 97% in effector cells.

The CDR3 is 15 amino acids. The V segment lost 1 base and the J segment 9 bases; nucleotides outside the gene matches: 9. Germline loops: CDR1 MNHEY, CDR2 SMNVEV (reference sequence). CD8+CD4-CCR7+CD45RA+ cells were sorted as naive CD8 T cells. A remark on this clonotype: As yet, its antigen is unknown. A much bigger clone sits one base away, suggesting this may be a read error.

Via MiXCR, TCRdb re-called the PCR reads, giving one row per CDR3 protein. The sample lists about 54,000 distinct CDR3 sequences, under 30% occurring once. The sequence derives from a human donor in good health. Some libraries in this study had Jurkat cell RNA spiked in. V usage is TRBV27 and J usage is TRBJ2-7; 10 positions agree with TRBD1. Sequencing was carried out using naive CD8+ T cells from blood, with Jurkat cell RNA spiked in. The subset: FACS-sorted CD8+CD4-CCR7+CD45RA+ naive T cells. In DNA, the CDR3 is TGTGCCAGCAGTTTATTTCCGGGACAGGGGACGGGGCAGTACTTC. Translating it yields CASSLFPGQGTGQYF.